Sequencing of this TCR beta chain was carried out in a study of blood T cell repertoires in COVID-19 (dated by TCRdb to about 2020). Regarding the research as a whole: Samples covering the acute and convalescent phases of COVID-19 were provided by collaborators in the United States, Italy and Spain. The prospective study material was composed of cDNA or gDNA derived from T cells, B-cell-depleted T cells, or PBMCs. Subjects who had been exposed to COVID-19, were actively infected with it, or had recovered from it provided the deeply sampled blood TCRbeta repertoires that made up the dataset. The repertoires were released in a freely available public database intended as a resource for research on the immune response to SARS-CoV-2. Samples came from the ongoing ImmuneRACE study (first 160 participants) plus 1,254 subjects from 6 global collaborators. The sample metadata nearly always contained a de-identified subject ID, COVID-19 status, age in years and sex. HLA class I and class II types, where available, came from metadata supplied by the sample provider rather than from assay-based typing. Results and caveats for the whole study, not just this receptor: The quantity of clinical and demographic metadata differed by source and by participant and was supplied without curation.

The germline V gene provides CDR1 SGHDT and CDR2 YYEEEE. V loses 0 bases of germline sequence and J loses 2 bases, and the interval between the two ends is 6 bases. The CDR3 starts with the cysteine, ends with the phenylalanine, and has 13 residues. The CDR3 DNA has 39 bases and is translated from base 1. At one collaborating source in Seattle, patients were enrolled during active infection and were followed longitudinally through the course of disease. Collaborating institutions collected whole blood in K2EDTA tubes following their own protocols. For TCRbeta analysis, collaborators shipped samples in one of three forms: frozen whole blood, isolated PBMCs, or DNA extracted from either of those sample types. TCRbeta CDR3 regions were amplified from genomic DNA by means of the immunoSEQ Assay, a bias-controlled multiplex PCR. In the source study's methods: The number of nucleated cells in each sample was estimated from the amplification of reference gene primers within the assay. To quantify the absolute abundance of each unique TCRbeta CDR3 rearrangement, sequence reads were collapsed and filtered. For each sample, productive Simpson clonality was calculated as the square root of Simpson's diversity index across productive rearrangements. The table comes from immuneACCESS by way of TCRdb, which keeps in-frame sequences with V and J called. Part of the clones is missing from these tables; in studies checked, under half for an unresolved V gene and the rest for unknown reasons. That table furnishes V, J and clone size, whereas the DNA furnished D and trimming. This sample has around 430,000 clones in its table, and around 88% of those were observed once. 10% to 15% of the sample is taken by the ten largest.

With regard to this clone: Its antigen is unknown. Base-call qualities are not available, and no considerably larger clone is one nucleotide away.

The sequencing sample was made of peripheral blood. The sequence links TRBV5-6 to TRBJ2-7, with the identity of the D gene unclear. The TCR sequence derives from a woman aged 45-59 years with COVID-19, enrolled during active disease. CDR3 region: CASSLVQTYEQYF. At the DNA level, the sequence is TGTGCCAGCAGCTTGGTACAGACCTACGAGCAGTACTTC. Reference TRBV5-6 and TRBJ2-7 genes cover what lies past the CDR3, so the full variable domain is DAGVTQSPTHLIKTRGQQVTLRCSPKSGHDTVSWYQQALGQGPQFIFQYYEEEERQRGNFPDRFSGHQFPNYSSELNVNALLLGDSALYLCASSLVQTYEQYFGPGTRLTVT.